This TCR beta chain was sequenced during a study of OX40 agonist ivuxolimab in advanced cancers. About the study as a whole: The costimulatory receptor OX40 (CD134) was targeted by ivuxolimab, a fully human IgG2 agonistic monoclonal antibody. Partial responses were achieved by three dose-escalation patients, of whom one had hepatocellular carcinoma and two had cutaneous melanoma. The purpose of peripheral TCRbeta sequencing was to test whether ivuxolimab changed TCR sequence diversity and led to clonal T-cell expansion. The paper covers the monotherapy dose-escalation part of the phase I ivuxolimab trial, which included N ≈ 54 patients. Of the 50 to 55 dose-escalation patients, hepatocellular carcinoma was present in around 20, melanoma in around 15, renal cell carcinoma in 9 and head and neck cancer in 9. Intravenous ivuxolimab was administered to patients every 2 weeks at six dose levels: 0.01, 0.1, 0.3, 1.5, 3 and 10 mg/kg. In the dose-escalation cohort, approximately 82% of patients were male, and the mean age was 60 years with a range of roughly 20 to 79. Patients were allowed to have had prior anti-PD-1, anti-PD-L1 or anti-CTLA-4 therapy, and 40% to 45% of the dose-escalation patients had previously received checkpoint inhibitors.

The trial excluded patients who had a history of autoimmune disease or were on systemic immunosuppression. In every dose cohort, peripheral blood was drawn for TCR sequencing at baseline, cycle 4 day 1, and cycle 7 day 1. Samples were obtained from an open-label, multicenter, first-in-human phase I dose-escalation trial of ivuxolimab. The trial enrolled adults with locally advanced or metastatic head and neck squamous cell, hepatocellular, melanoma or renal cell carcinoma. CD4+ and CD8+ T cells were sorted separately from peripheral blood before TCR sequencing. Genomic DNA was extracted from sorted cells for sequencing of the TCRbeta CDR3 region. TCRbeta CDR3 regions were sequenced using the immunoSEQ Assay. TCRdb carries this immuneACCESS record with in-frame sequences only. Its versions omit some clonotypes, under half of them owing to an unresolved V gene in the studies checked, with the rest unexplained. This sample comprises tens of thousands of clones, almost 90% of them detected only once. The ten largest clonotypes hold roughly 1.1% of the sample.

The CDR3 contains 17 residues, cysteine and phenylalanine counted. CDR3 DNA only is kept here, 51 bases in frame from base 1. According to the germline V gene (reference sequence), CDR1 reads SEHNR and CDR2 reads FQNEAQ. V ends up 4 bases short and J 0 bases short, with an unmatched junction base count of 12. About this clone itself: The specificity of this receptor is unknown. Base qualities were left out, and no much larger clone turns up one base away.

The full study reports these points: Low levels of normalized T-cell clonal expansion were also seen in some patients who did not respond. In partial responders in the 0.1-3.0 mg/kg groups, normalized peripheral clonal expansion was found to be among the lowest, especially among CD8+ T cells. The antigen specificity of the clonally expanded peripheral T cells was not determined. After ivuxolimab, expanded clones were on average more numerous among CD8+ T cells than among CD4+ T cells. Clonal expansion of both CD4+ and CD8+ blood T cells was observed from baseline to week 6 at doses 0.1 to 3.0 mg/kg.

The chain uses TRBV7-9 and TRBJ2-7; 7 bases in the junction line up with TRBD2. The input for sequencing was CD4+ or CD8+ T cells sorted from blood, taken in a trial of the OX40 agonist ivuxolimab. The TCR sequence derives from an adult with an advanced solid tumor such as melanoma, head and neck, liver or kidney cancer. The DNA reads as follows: TGTGCCAGCAGCTCCGCTCGACTAGCTCCGAGCTCCTACGAGCAGTACTTC. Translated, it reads CASSSARLAPSSYEQYF.